The present T cell receptor (beta chain) was sequenced within a study of T-cell memory formation after mild COVID-19. Study-level information: Most TCR clusters belonged to a single donor. The study's findings and limits: A subset of responding clones appeared in pre-infection memory, suggesting cross-reactive memory joined. Day 15 to 85 contracting clones showed balanced CD4/CD8; later expanders leaned CD4+. Confirmation was lacking for SARS-CoV-2 specificity of second-wave clones that peaked on day 37.

This clonotype was seen at least ten times. Its specificity is unknown. Germline CDR1 and CDR2: MNHEY and SMNVEV (reference sequence). With 6 bases clipped from V and 3 bases from J, the junction kept 2 bases outside the gene matches. The CDR3 loop spans 13 amino acids. A single record per CDR3 protein comes from TCRdb applying MiXCR to the 5' RACE reads. The sample has 540,000 or so distinct CDR3 sequences, about 20% seen once. The TCR sequence derives from an adult woman who had mild COVID-19 (a few samples of this study predate the infection). Cell type and time point are not known. Input material: PBMCs or a T cell subset sorted from them (not recorded which). The J gene is TRBJ2-7, the V gene TRBV27, with 10 positions matching TRBD1. The CDR3: CASRRTGGYEQYF. CDR3 sequence (DNA): TGTGCCAGCAGGAGGACAGGGGGCTACGAGCAGTACTTC.